This T cell receptor (beta chain) was retrieved from a study of blood T cell repertoires in COVID-19. This clone was counted only a few times. TCRdb's copy holds only in-frame clones and misses some; the assay was immunoSEQ multiplex PCR. Here the sample spans fewer than 300,000 clones, 90% being singletons. This sequence originates from a woman aged 25 to 39 who had recovered from COVID-19. Input material: PBMCs or T cells enriched from blood (not recorded which).

CDR3 in DNA: TGTGCCAGCAGAGGGGAAACAGGGCACTTAGCTAACTATGGCTACACCTTC. Its translation is CASRGETGHLANYGYTF. This chain joins TRBV2 and TRBJ1-2; D may be TRBD1 (6 bases). Germline V gives CDR1 SNHLY, CDR2 FYNNEI. V gave up 6 bases and J gave up 0 bases, with 20 bases separating them. The CDR3 is 17 residues long.